A selection of T cell receptor beta chains follows, all from one sample in a study of cytomegalovirus exposure and HLA in healthy donors. The data were produced by immunoSEQ multiplex PCR, yet TCRdb's version contains in-frame clones alone and is incomplete. The top ten clones hold around 1.8% of a sample with about 110,000 clones, about nine tenths of them seen once. Sequenced sample: PBMCs. The receptor source for this set is a woman under 30 in good health and CMV-seronegative. Both conserved end residues are trimmed from each CDR3. The D gene is left open where the match is weak.

d_gene: TRBD2
j_gene: TRBJ2-7
v_gene: TRBV5-4
CDR3aa: ASSPASGYEQY

d_gene: TRBD2
j_gene: TRBJ2-3
v_gene: TRBV29-1
CDR3aa: SVPHGGGNTQY

d_gene: -
j_gene: TRBJ1-5
v_gene: TRBV27
CDR3aa: ASKNSWNQPQH

d_gene: -
j_gene: TRBJ2-6
v_gene: TRBV27
CDR3aa: ATSGKTSGANVLT

d_gene: TRBD2
j_gene: TRBJ2-7
v_gene: TRBV5-4
CDR3aa: ASGLAGSDEQY

d_gene: -
j_gene: TRBJ1-6
v_gene: TRBV7-6
CDR3aa: ASSLEGSSYNSPLH

d_gene: -
j_gene: TRBJ1-5
v_gene: TRBV7-2
CDR3aa: ASSLGQNQPQH

d_gene: TRBD1
j_gene: TRBJ2-2
v_gene: TRBV4-3
CDR3aa: ASSHTGQASNTGELF

d_gene: -
j_gene: TRBJ1-2
v_gene: TRBV7-9
CDR3aa: ASSLEITTAPYGYT

d_gene: TRBD2
j_gene: TRBJ2-1
v_gene: TRBV7-3
CDR3aa: ASSFTTSGVGNEQF

d_gene: TRBD1
j_gene: TRBJ2-5
v_gene: TRBV30
CDR3aa: AWSQQGIETQY

d_gene: -
j_gene: TRBJ1-2
v_gene: TRBV6-5
CDR3aa: ASSYSVFLERYGYT

d_gene: -
j_gene: TRBJ2-5
v_gene: TRBV9
CDR3aa: ASSQEDRRETQY

d_gene: -
j_gene: TRBJ2-2
v_gene: TRBV15
CDR3aa: ATSRHPGWLWVGELF

d_gene: -
j_gene: TRBJ2-3
v_gene: TRBV9
CDR3aa: ASSVGASREITDTQY

d_gene: TRBD1
j_gene: TRBJ2-2
v_gene: TRBV28
CDR3aa: AGKGQGITGELF

d_gene: TRBD2
j_gene: TRBJ2-7
v_gene: TRBV28
CDR3aa: ASSRIAGPYEQY

d_gene: -
j_gene: TRBJ1-3
v_gene: TRBV19
CDR3aa: ASSMAGTSGNTIY

d_gene: -
j_gene: TRBJ1-2
v_gene: TRBV19
CDR3aa: ASSIPPGTYYGYT

d_gene: TRBD1
j_gene: TRBJ1-4
v_gene: TRBV5-1
CDR3aa: ASSLGWQGGEKLF

d_gene: TRBD1
j_gene: TRBJ2-7
v_gene: TRBV11-2
CDR3aa: ASSLMAGQGTYEQY

d_gene: -
j_gene: TRBJ1-5
v_gene: TRBV2
CDR3aa: ASSERTNQPQH

d_gene: -
j_gene: TRBJ2-1
v_gene: TRBV4-3
CDR3aa: ASSPPGLNEQF

d_gene: TRBD1
j_gene: TRBJ1-2
v_gene: TRBV19
CDR3aa: ASRSPPGQENYGYT

d_gene: -
j_gene: TRBJ1-2
v_gene: TRBV20-1
CDR3aa: SAQGIYGYT

d_gene: -
j_gene: TRBJ1-2
v_gene: TRBV5-1
CDR3aa: ASSFQGDYGYT

d_gene: -
j_gene: TRBJ2-2
v_gene: TRBV4-3
CDR3aa: ASSRQPLVEKELF

d_gene: -
j_gene: TRBJ2-3
v_gene: TRBV2
CDR3aa: ASSPTDTQY

d_gene: -
j_gene: TRBJ2-3
v_gene: TRBV10-3
CDR3aa: AISEVRGMSTDTQY

d_gene: TRBD1
j_gene: TRBJ1-2
v_gene: TRBV14
CDR3aa: ASSRSILRDRKQFNYGYT

d_gene: -
j_gene: TRBJ2-3
v_gene: TRBV9
CDR3aa: ASGGLYPGDTQY

d_gene: TRBD1
j_gene: TRBJ1-1
v_gene: TRBV7-2
CDR3aa: ASSSRQGVNTEAF

d_gene: -
j_gene: TRBJ1-2
v_gene: TRBV14
CDR3aa: ASSQGGPRKYGYT

d_gene: -
j_gene: TRBJ1-2
v_gene: TRBV5-1
CDR3aa: ASSSTFNYGYT

d_gene: TRBD2
j_gene: TRBJ2-7
v_gene: TRBV19
CDR3aa: ASSPRGRGIEQY

d_gene: -
j_gene: TRBJ2-5
v_gene: TRBV7-2
CDR3aa: ASSLALMETQY

d_gene: -
j_gene: TRBJ2-7
v_gene: TRBV7-9
CDR3aa: ASSFTGNSTHEQY

d_gene: TRBD1
j_gene: TRBJ2-2
v_gene: TRBV7-2
CDR3aa: ASSFWDRDTGELF

d_gene: TRBD2
j_gene: TRBJ2-2
v_gene: TRBV2
CDR3aa: ASSEAETGTSDTGELF

d_gene: TRBD1
j_gene: TRBJ1-1
v_gene: TRBV6-1
CDR3aa: ASGQGVSLNTEAF

d_gene: -
j_gene: TRBJ1-1
v_gene: TRBV2
CDR3aa: ASILGNTEAF

d_gene: TRBD1
j_gene: TRBJ1-2
v_gene: TRBV19
CDR3aa: ASSSGQGVWSGYT